The present T cell receptor (beta chain) was sequenced within a study of cytomegalovirus exposure and HLA in healthy donors. General study points: Reports indicated that the classifier achieved high specificity and sensitivity in diagnosing cytomegalovirus status. Later analysis demonstrated an association between a missense DCLRE1C variant and TCR beta V- and J-gene trimming.

Germline V gene sequence: CDR1 SGHRS, CDR2 YFSETQ. Trimming stripped 4 bases from V and 0 bases from J, with 13 bases between. The CDR3 totals 15 residues. This clone was counted between two and nine times. The antigen is unknown. With 60 Vbeta and 13 Jbeta primers, the PCR was carried out. Original analysis: Later analysis identified 65 million to 80 million unique TCR beta chains, about 10 million shared. TCRdb's copy holds only in-frame clones and misses some; the assay was immunoSEQ multiplex PCR. V, J and clone size are taken as reported in that table, and D and trimming were inferred from the DNA itself. The data show about 120,000 clones, roughly 17% seen once.

The rearrangement uses TRBV5-1 and TRBJ1-1; D remains ambiguous. The sample taken for sequencing was PBMCs. The receptor was isolated from a female donor in good health and CMV-seropositive. DNA for the CDR3: TGCGCCAGCAGCCCAGGAGGTACCTTGAACACTGAAGCTTTCTTT. Translating gives CASSPGGTLNTEAFF.